One sample yielded the 5 T cell receptor beta chains listed below, sequenced in a study of PD-L1 blockade in urothelial cancer. Specified time point: pretreatment peripheral blood. Assay used: immunoSEQ multiplex PCR; TCRdb lists only in-frame clones, some missing. Of about 72,000 clones listed, approximately 83% are singletons. Sequenced material: PBMCs, taken around atezolizumab (anti-PD-L1) treatment. Receptors were obtained from a man aged 55 to 70 with urothelial cancer.

The J gene is TRBJ2-7, the V gene TRBV6-5, with TRBD2 as a possible D gene (5 bases). Germline CDR1 is MNHEY and CDR2 is SVGAGI. V was trimmed by 4 bases and J by 1 base, leaving 14 bases between them. The CDR3 covers 15 residues. The CDR3 DNA reads as TGTGCCAGCAGTTCACGAGCGGAGAGATCCTACGAGCAGTACTTC. Its protein is CASSSRAERSYEQYF.

The chain carries TRBV11-3 and TRBJ2-5; TRBD2 matches at 13 bases. The germline gives CDR1 SGHNT, CDR2 YENEEA. V shed 4 bases, J shed 5 bases, and the junction held 1 base outside the gene matches. This CDR3 comprises 14 residues. Here the CDR3 reads CASSSGLAGETQYF. CDR3 bases: TGTGCCAGCAGCTCGGGACTAGCGGGGGAGACCCAGTACTTC.

The V and J genes are TRBV7-3 and TRBJ1-1; no clear D. V gave up 2 bases and J gave up 5 bases, with 9 bases separating them. CDR3 length: 13 amino acids. Per the germline V gene, CDR1 is SGHTA and CDR2 is FQGTGA. The CDR3 bases are TGTGCCAGCAGCTTAGGGCGCCAGACTGAAGCTTTCTTT. The encoded protein is CASSLGRQTEAFF.

This clone was seen more than once but under ten times. The chain links TRBV4-1 to TRBJ1-5; 7 bases line up with TRBD1. With V trimmed by 0 bases and J by 3 bases, 2 bases remained unmatched. From germline, CDR1 is MGHRA and CDR2 YSYEKL. CDR3 length: 15 amino acids. Here the CDR3 reads CASSQEGQINQPQHF. Here the CDR3 DNA reads TGCGCCAGCAGCCAAGAGGGACAGATCAATCAGCCCCAGCATTTT.

The chain employs TRBV15 and TRBJ2-6, with 8 bases that match TRBD1. The CDR3 sequence is 15 residues long. CDR1 and CDR2 from the germline V gene are LNHNV and YYDKDF (reference sequence). Losses at the gene ends were 3 bases for V and 2 bases for J; bases not matched to a gene: 0. The CDR3 region is CATSRDRAGANVLTF. In DNA, the CDR3 is TGTGCCACCAGCAGGGACAGGGCTGGGGCCAACGTCCTGACTTTC.